Shown below are 29 T cell receptor beta chains from a single sample sequenced in a study of shared clonotypes between healthy human individuals. The table came from immunoSEQ multiplex PCR; TCRdb's copy has only in-frame clones and leaves some out. The sample comprises about 960,000 clones, approximately 80% of which are singletons, and approximately 1.5% rests with the top ten. What was sequenced was memory CD4+ T cells sorted from blood. Subset meaning: CD45RA-negative fraction. Every receptor here comes from a man younger than 35 in good health.

The rearrangement joins TRBV19 to TRBJ1-2, with D unresolved. The V gene lost 1 base and the J gene lost 2 bases, with 11 bases spanning the gap. The length of the CDR3 is 15 residues. Germline V gives CDR1 LNHDA, CDR2 SQIVND (reference sequence). The CDR3 region is CASSIGTPRNYGYTF. The CDR3 DNA sequence: TGTGCCAGTAGTATAGGTACACCACGGAACTATGGCTACACCTTC.

The J gene is TRBJ2-2, the V gene TRBV2; D remains ambiguous. Germline V gene sequence: CDR1 SNHLY, CDR2 FYNNEI. V lost 7 bases, J lost 0 bases, and 12 bases lay in between. The CDR3 length is 15 residues. The CDR3 here is CASKGGRTNTGELFF. The CDR3 DNA follows: TGTGCCAGCAAGGGTGGTCGGACGAACACCGGGGAGCTGTTTTTT.

This clone was found once. This rearrangement joins TRBV2 to TRBJ1-5, with D maybe TRBD1 (5 bases). The V gene's germline CDR1 is SNHLY and CDR2 FYNNEI. Trimming left V 3 bases short and J 3 bases short, with 9 bases between. There are 14 residues in the CDR3. This CDR3 reads CASSDVQDNQPQHF. Written as DNA, the CDR3 is TGTGCCAGCAGTGATGTACAGGACAATCAGCCCCAGCATTTT.

The chain uses TRBV28 and TRBJ2-7, with 12 bases identical to TRBD1. The V gene's germline CDR1 is MDHEN and CDR2 SYDVKM. V shed 6 bases, J shed 3 bases, and the junction held 3 bases outside the gene matches. This CDR3 contains 14 residues. The CDR3 loop reads CASRGTGGFYEQYF. DNA of the CDR3: TGTGCCAGCAGAGGGACAGGGGGCTTCTACGAGCAGTACTTC.

The chain couples TRBV30 to TRBJ1-2; 8 bases match TRBD1. The CDR3 sequence is 16 residues long. V lost 2 bases to trimming and J lost 0 bases; unmatched junction nucleotides: 8. Germline CDR1 is GTSNPN and CDR2 is SVGIG (reference sequence). The CDR3 region has the DNA TGTGCCTGGAGTCGACAGGGGACATTAGCTAACTATGGCTACACCTTC. It yields the protein CAWSRQGTLANYGYTF.

The CDR3, as DNA: TGTGCCAGCAGCTTGGGACAGGGTGGCACCGGGGAGCTGTTTTTT. Translated, it gives CASSLGQGGTGELFF. The rearrangement joins TRBV7-9 to TRBJ2-2, with 9 bases matching TRBD1. CDR1 is SEHNR, CDR2 FQNEAQ, per germline (reference sequence). The CDR3 totals 15 residues. Trimming took 3 bases from V and 4 from J; bases not matched to a gene: 3.

The CDR3 DNA reads TGTGCCAGCAGCCGAATCCTAGGCTACAATGAGCAGTTCTTC. Its translation is CASSRILGYNEQFF. The chain is built from TRBV14 and TRBJ2-1; no firm D call. There are 14 residues in the CDR3. Germline loops: CDR1 SGHDN, CDR2 FVKESK. V was shortened by 4 bases and J by 3 bases, with 10 bases between the two germline ends.

V is TRBV7-2 and J is TRBJ2-1; possibly TRBD1 for D (5 bases). The CDR3 covers 13 residues. Germline CDR1 reads SGHTA; CDR2 reads FQGNSA. Between the trimmed V and J ends, which lost 4 bases and 8 bases, there was a span of 12 bases. The CDR3 DNA reads as TGTGCCAGCAGCTATAAAGGGGAACATGAGCAGTTCTTC. This sequence encodes CASSYKGEHEQFF.

This rearrangement joins TRBV7-2 to TRBJ2-2; TRBD1 matches at 11 bases. The CDR3 is 16 amino acids. CDR1 and CDR2 (germline): SGHTA, FQGNSA. V was pared by 5 bases and J by 7 bases, with 9 bases of the junction left unmatched. The CDR3 loop reads CASSRRDRGRSGELFF. The CDR3, as DNA: TGTGCCAGCAGCAGACGGGACAGGGGGAGAAGCGGGGAGCTGTTTTTT.

J is TRBJ1-5 and V is TRBV14; unclear D gene. CDR1 and CDR2 from the germline V gene are SGHDN and FVKESK. V lost 1 base to trimming and J lost 8 bases, with 9 bases between them. The CDR3 totals 13 residues. CDR3 sequence (DNA): TGTGCCAGCAGCCAAGCGCCCAAGGAGCCCCAGCATTTT. Its translation: CASSQAPKEPQHF.

J is TRBJ1-2 and V is TRBV19, with a tentative D call TRBD1 (5 bases). From germline, CDR1 is LNHDA and CDR2 SQIVND (reference sequence). Trimming left V 1 base short and J 6 bases short, with 12 bases between. This CDR3 comprises 14 residues. The CDR3 region is CASSIGYRRDGYTF. CDR3 sequence (DNA): TGTGCCAGTAGTATAGGATACAGGAGGGATGGCTACACCTTC.

The gene calls are TRBV9 and TRBJ2-1, with 7 bases aligning to TRBD2. The CDR3 is 16 residues long. Per the germline V gene, CDR1 is SGDLS and CDR2 is YYNGEE. J gave up 5 bases and V 0 bases, and 8 bases lay outside the gene matches. CDR3 nucleotides: TGTGCCAGCAGCGTAGCTGCGTCGGGGGGACACAATGAGCAGTTCTTC. Residues: CASSVAASGGHNEQFF.

The CDR3 DNA is TGTGCCATCCTGACAAACTATGGCTACACCTTC. As protein: CAILTNYGYTF. The V and J genes are TRBV6-5 and TRBJ1-2, with D hard to call. Germline-derived CDR1 and CDR2 are MNHEY and SVGAGI. The V and J ends lost 10 bases and 2 bases respectively, with 8 bases between them. The CDR3 runs to 11 residues.

This rearrangement joins TRBV7-4 to TRBJ1-6; TRBD1 aligns across 9 bases. The germline CDR1 and CDR2 sequences are SGHVT and SQSDAQ. There are 15 residues in the CDR3. Losses at the gene ends were 5 bases for V and 5 bases for J; bases not matched to a gene: 4. CDR3 bases: TGTGCCAGCAGCCTCCGGACAGGGGATAATTCACCCCTCCACTTT. Translated, it gives CASSLRTGDNSPLHF.

For this clone: The sample carries other DNA sequences with the same CDR3. This chain joins TRBV9 and TRBJ1-6; 7 bases are a match to TRBD1. The CDR3 has 14 amino acids. Unmatched junction bases numbered 4, after V lost 3 bases and J lost 7 bases. Germline V gene lookup returns CDR1 SGDLS and CDR2 YYNGEE. The CDR3 here is CASSAGTVNSPLHF. The CDR3 nucleotides are TGTGCCAGCAGCGCCGGGACAGTAAATTCACCCCTCCACTTT. Complete variable domain (other parts from reference TRBV9 and TRBJ1-6): DSGVTQTPKHLITATGQRVTLRCSPRSGDLSVYWYQQSLDQGLQFLIQYYNGEERAKGNILERFSAQQFPDLHSELNLSSLELGDSALYFCASSAGTVNSPLHFGNGTRLTVT.

This rearrangement joins TRBV21-1 to TRBJ1-4. TRBV21-1 is a pseudogene locus. The CDR3 extends over 14 amino acids. The CDR3 loop reads CATSRGLRDEKLFF. The DNA of the CDR3 is TGTGCTACATCCCGAGGGTTAAGGGATGAAAAACTGTTTTTT.

Only a few counts were recorded for this clone. The CDR3: CASSRGISGGAGEQFF. The CDR3 DNA reads TGTGCCAGCAGCCGTGGGATTAGCGGGGGGGCCGGTGAGCAGTTCTTC. V and J are TRBV27 and TRBJ2-1; 11 bases map to TRBD2. V was clipped by 6 bases and J by 9 bases; unmatched bases: 13. The CDR3 totals 16 residues. Germline CDR1 is MNHEY and CDR2 is SMNVEV (reference sequence).

This clone has more than one count but fewer than ten. This chain connects TRBV4-3 to TRBJ1-5; the match to TRBD1 covers 8 bases. Germline V gene data show CDR1 as LGHNA and CDR2 as YSLEER. The CDR3 is 15 residues long. Trimming cost V 0 bases and J 6 bases; bases outside gene matches: 4. The CDR3 DNA reads TGCGCCAGCAGCCAAGATTTAACAGGGGGTCAGCCCCAGCATTTT. Residues: CASSQDLTGGQPQHF.

This clone was seen at least ten times. The rearrangement links TRBV11-3 to TRBJ2-7; maybe TRBD1 (6 bases). V lost 5 bases, J lost 4 bases, and 15 bases lay in between. Germline V gene sequence: CDR1 SGHNT, CDR2 YENEEA. The CDR3 loop spans 14 amino acids. The CDR3 DNA reads as TGTGCCAGCAGCACCCGCAGGGGTAGGTACGAGCAGTACTTC. This sequence encodes CASSTRRGRYEQYF.

This clone was seen a single time. The rearrangement joins TRBV15 to TRBJ2-3, with 8 bases that match TRBD2. From germline, CDR1 is LNHNV and CDR2 YYDKDF (reference sequence). This CDR3 contains 16 residues. V lost 1 base, J lost 5 bases, and 8 bases stayed unmatched. The CDR3 nucleotides read TGTGCCACCAGCAGAGGGAACGGGGGGGCAGGAGATACGCAGTATTTT. Amino acids: CATSRGNGGAGDTQYF.

The chain combines TRBV9 with TRBJ1-6; D gene unclear. The V gene's germline CDR1 is SGDLS and CDR2 YYNGEE. V shed 4 bases and J shed 5 bases, with 10 bases lying between them. This CDR3 comprises 14 residues. The CDR3 reads CASSSRVDNSPLHF. In DNA form, the CDR3 reads TGTGCCAGCAGCTCAAGGGTGGATAATTCACCCCTCCACTTT.

Many counts were recorded for this clone. J is TRBJ1-1 and V is TRBV27; 11 bases align to TRBD1. Germline V gene data show CDR1 as MNHEY and CDR2 as SMNVEV (reference sequence). The CDR3 totals 17 residues. The V segment lost 5 bases and the J segment 4 bases; nucleotides outside the gene matches: 12. The CDR3 region is CASSEYWTGGWGTEAFF. The CDR3 bases are TGTGCCAGCAGTGAATACTGGACAGGGGGCTGGGGCACTGAAGCTTTCTTT.

V gene TRBV18 combines with J gene TRBJ2-5; 12 nucleotides agree with TRBD2. This CDR3 has 18 residues. Trimming removed 4 bases from V and 1 base from J; junction bases left unmatched: 10. CDR1 is KGHSH and CDR2 is LQKENI in the germline V gene. In DNA form, the CDR3 reads TGTGCCAGCTCACAACTAGCGGGAGGCTCGGGTGGCCAAGAGACCCAGTACTTC. Residues: CASSQLAGGSGGQETQYF.

The chain has TRBV7-9 and TRBJ2-3; 9 nucleotides match TRBD1. V trimming: 5 bases; J trimming: 4 bases; junction bases outside the gene matches: 7. Per the germline V gene, CDR1 is SEHNR and CDR2 is FQNEAQ (reference sequence). The length of the CDR3 is 15 residues. The DNA for the CDR3 is TGTGCCAGCAGCACAGCGACAGGGGGACCAGATACGCAGTATTTT. Translated, it gives CASSTATGGPDTQYF.

This clone came up a few times. This chain uses TRBV29-1 with TRBJ1-2; the match to TRBD1 covers 9 bases. Germline V gene sequence: CDR1 SQVTM, CDR2 ANQGSEA. The trim removed 4 bases at V and 4 bases at J, leaving 7 bases unmatched. CDR3 length: 14 amino acids. CDR3 DNA sequence: TGCAGCGTTGGGGCCGGGACAGGGAGCTATGGCTACACCTTC. The encoded protein is CSVGAGTGSYGYTF.

The rearrangement links TRBV11-1 to TRBJ2-7, with TRBD2 matching over 7 bases. The CDR3 consists of 17 residues. With V trimmed by 4 bases and J by 0 bases, 12 bases remained unmatched. Germline CDR1 and CDR2: SGHAT and FQDESV (reference sequence). This CDR3 reads CASSSSGLVLSSYEQYF. In nucleotides, the CDR3 is TGTGCCAGCAGCTCCTCCGGACTAGTCTTAAGCTCCTACGAGCAGTACTTC.

DNA for the CDR3: TGTGCCAGCAGCCCAAGCGGGCGGGGCGAGCAGTACTTC. This codes for CASSPSGRGEQYF. This sequence joins TRBV2 and TRBJ2-7; possibly TRBD2 for D (6 bases). V lost 6 bases to trimming and J lost 6 bases, with 15 bases between them. The CDR3 contains 13 residues. The germline CDR1 and CDR2 sequences are SNHLY and FYNNEI.

The chain carries TRBV6-4 and TRBJ1-1; D is perhaps TRBD1 (6 bases). Germline CDR1 is MRHNA and CDR2 is SNTAGT. The CDR3 sequence is 14 residues long. With 8 bases removed from V and 5 bases from J, the gap between germline ends came to 18 bases. The CDR3 sequence: CASPRQAGCTEAFF. The DNA for the CDR3 is TGTGCCAGCCCCAGACAGGCAGGGTGTACTGAAGCTTTCTTT.

The DNA of the CDR3 is TGTGCCAGCTCCCGGGCAGGGGCAACAGATACGCAGTATTTT. This gives the protein CASSRAGATDTQYF. The chain recombines TRBV18 with TRBJ2-3, with TRBD1 as a possible D gene (6 bases). Germline V gives CDR1 KGHSH, CDR2 LQKENI. The CDR3 is 14 amino acids. The V and J ends lost 6 bases and 3 bases respectively, with 13 bases between them.